The present entry profiles one TCR beta chain with its context. A single record per CDR3 protein comes from TCRdb applying MiXCR to the PCR reads. This table holds around 460,000 distinct CDR3 sequences, roughly 26% found once. The data are from a study of molecular identifiers for immune sequencing clone quantification. The CDR3 runs to 13 residues. J lost 4 bases, V lost 6 bases, and 4 bases had no gene match. The germline V gene has CDR1 MGHDK and CDR2 SYGVNS. The sequenced sample was naive CD8+ T cells from blood, with Jurkat cell RNA spiked in. Subset in this sample: FACS-sorted CD8+CD4-CCR7+CD45RA+ naive T cells. The sequence came from a human donor in good health. Some libraries in this study had Jurkat cell RNA spiked in. This chain joins TRBV25-1 and TRBJ1-2; 8 bases are shared with TRBD1. The CDR3 here is CASSVDRAYGYTF. CDR3 DNA sequence: TGTGCCAGCAGCGTGGACAGGGCCTATGGCTACACCTTC.